The T cell receptor beta chain under discussion was sequenced for a study of blood T cell repertoires in COVID-19. Across the study: Whether acute or convalescent, the COVID-19 samples came from the United States, Italy and Spain. In each case, the material was cDNA or gDNA derived from T cells, B-cell-depleted T cells, or PBMCs.

Germline V gene lookup returns CDR1 SGHTS and CDR2 YDEGEE. The junction had 11 bases not matched to a gene; V was cut back by 0 bases and J by 1 base. CDR3 size: 19 residues. In the authors' workflow: Counts of nucleated cells, estimated from reference gene primer amplification, were obtained. Clones were read by immunoSEQ multiplex PCR, and TCRdb kept only the in-frame ones, dropping some. The DNA gave D and trimming, while V, J and clone size come from that table. The table has roughly 100,000 clones, 80% to 90% seen once. The sequence was collected from a woman in her fifties or sixties with acute or convalescent COVID-19. The chain recombines TRBV5-8 with TRBJ2-4, with 9 bases aligning to TRBD1. The sequencing sample was made of peripheral blood. Written as DNA, the CDR3 is TGTGCCAGCAGCTTGGATGGGGACAGGGCTCCGATGGCCAAAAACATTCAGTACTTC. Its protein product is CASSLDGDRAPMAKNIQYF.